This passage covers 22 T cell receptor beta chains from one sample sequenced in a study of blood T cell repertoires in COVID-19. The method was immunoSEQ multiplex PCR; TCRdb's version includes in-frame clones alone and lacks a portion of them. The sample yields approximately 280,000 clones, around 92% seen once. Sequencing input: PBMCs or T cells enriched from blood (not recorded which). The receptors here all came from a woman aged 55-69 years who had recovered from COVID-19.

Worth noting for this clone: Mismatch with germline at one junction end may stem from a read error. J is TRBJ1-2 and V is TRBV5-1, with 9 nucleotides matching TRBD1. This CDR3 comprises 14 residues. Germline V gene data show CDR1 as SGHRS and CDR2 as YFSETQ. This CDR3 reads CASSWDRANSGYTF. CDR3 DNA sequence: TGCGCCAGCAGCTGGGACAGGGCTAACTCTGGCTACACCTTC.

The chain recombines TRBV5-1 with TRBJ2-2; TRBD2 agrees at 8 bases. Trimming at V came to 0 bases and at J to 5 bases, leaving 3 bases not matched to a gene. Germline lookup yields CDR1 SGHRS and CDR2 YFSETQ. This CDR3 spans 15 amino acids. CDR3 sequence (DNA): TGCGCCAGCAGCTTGGTTAGCGGGGAAACCGGGGAGCTGTTTTTT. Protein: CASSLVSGETGELFF.

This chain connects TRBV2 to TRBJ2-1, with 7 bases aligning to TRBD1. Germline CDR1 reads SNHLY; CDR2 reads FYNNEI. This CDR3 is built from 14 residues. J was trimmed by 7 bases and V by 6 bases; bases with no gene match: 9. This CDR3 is CASRGTFRGNEQFF. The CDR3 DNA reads TGTGCCAGCAGGGGGACCTTCAGGGGGAATGAGCAGTTCTTC.

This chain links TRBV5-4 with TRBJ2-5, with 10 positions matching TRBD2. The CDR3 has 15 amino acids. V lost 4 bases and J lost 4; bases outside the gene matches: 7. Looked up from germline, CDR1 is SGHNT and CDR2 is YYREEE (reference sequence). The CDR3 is CASSPAGGPLETQYF. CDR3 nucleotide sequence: TGTGCCAGCAGCCCAGCGGGGGGGCCATTAGAGACCCAGTACTTC.

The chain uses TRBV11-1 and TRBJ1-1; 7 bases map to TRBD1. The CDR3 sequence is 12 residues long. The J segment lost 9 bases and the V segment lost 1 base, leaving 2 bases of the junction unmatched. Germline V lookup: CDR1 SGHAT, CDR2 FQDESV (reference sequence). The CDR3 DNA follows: TGTGCCAGCAGCTTAGAACAGGGGAAAGCTTTCTTT. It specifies CASSLEQGKAFF.

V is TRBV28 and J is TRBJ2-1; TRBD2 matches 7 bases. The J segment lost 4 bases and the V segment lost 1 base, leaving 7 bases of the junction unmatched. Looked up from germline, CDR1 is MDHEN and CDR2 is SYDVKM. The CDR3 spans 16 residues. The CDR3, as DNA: TGTGCCAGCAGTTTATATGGCACAGCGGGATACAATGAGCAGTTCTTC. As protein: CASSLYGTAGYNEQFF.

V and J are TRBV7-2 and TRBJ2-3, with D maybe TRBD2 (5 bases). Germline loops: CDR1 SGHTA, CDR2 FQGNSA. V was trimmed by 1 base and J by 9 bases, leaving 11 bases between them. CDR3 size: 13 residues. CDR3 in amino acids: CASSLGTQVTQYF. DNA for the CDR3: TGTGCCAGCAGCTTAGGGACTCAAGTCACGCAGTATTTT. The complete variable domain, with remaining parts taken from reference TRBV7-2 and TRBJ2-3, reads GAGVSQSPSNKVTEKGKDVELRCDPISGHTALYWYRQSLGQGLEFLIYFQGNSAPDKSGLPSDRFSAERTGGSVSTLTIQRTQQEDSAVYLCASSLGTQVTQYFGPGTRLTVL.

The CDR3 sequence is CASSPNRVSNQPQHF. The CDR3 bases are TGTGCCAGCAGCCCAAACAGGGTAAGTAATCAGCCCCAGCATTTT. This sequence joins TRBV3-1 (or the pseudogene TRBV3-2) and TRBJ1-5; TRBD1 is a possible D gene (6 bases). Germline-derived CDR1 and CDR2 are LGHDT and YNNKEL (reference sequence). Trimming removed 4 bases from V and 4 bases from J, with 14 bases in between. The length of the CDR3 is 15 residues.

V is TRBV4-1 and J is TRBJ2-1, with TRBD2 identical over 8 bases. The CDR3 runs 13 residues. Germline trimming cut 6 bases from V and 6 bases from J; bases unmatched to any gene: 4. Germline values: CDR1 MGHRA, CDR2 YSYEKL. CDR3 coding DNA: TGCGCCAGCAGTCCGACTAGCGCCAATGAGCAGTTCTTC. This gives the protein CASSPTSANEQFF.

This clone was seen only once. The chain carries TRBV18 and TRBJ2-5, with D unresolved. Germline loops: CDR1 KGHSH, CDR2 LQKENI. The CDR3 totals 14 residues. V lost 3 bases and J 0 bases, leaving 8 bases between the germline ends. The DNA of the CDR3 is TGTGCCAGCTCACCGCAGGTGAACCAAGAGACCCAGTACTTC. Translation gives CASSPQVNQETQYF.

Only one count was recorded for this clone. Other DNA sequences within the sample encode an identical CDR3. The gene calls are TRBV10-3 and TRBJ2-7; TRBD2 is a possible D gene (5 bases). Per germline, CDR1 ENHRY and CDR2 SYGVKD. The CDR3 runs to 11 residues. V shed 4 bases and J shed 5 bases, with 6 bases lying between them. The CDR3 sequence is CAISARDEQYF. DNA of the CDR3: TGTGCCATCAGTGCGCGGGACGAGCAGTACTTC.

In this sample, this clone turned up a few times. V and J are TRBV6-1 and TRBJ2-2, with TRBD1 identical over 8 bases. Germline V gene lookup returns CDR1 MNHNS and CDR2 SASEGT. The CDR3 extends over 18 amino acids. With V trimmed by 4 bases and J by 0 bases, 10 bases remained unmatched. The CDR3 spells CASSAWTGRHPNTGELFF. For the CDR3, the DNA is TGTGCCAGCAGTGCCTGGACAGGGAGGCACCCGAACACCGGGGAGCTGTTTTTT.

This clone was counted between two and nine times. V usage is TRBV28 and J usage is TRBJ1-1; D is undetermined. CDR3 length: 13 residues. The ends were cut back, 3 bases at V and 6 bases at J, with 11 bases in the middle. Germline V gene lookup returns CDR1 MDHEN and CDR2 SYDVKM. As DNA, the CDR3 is TGTGCCAGCAGTTTGTTCGAATTAGCTGAAGCTTTCTTT. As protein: CASSLFELAEAFF. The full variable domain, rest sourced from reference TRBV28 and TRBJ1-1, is DVKVTQSSRYLVKRTGEKVFLECVQDMDHENMFWYRQDPGLGLRLIYFSYDVKMKEKGDIPEGYSVSREKKERFSLILESASTNQTSMYLCASSLFELAEAFFGQGTRLTVV.

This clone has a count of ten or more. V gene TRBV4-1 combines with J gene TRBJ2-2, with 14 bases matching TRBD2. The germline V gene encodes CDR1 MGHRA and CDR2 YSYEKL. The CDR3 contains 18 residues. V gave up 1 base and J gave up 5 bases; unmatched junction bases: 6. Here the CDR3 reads CASSQGGLAGVGTGELFF. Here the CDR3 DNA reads TGCGCCAGCAGCCAAGGGGGACTAGCGGGAGTAGGAACCGGGGAGCTGTTTTTT.

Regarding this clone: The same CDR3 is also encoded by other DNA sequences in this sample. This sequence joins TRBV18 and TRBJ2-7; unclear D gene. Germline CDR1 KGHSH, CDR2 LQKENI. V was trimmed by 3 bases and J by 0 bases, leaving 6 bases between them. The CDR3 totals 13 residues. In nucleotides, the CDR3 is TGTGCCAGCTCACCCCCTAGCTCCTACGAGCAGTACTTC. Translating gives CASSPPSSYEQYF.

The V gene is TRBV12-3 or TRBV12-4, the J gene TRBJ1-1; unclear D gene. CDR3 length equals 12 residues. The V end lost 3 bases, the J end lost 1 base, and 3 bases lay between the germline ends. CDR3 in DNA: TGTGCCAGCAGTTTCTCGAACACTGAAGCTTTCTTT. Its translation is CASSFSNTEAFF.

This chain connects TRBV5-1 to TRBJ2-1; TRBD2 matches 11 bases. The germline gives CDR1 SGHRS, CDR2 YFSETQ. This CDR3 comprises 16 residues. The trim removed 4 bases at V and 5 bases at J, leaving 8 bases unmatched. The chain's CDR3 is CASSLVGTSGNNEQFF. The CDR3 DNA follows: TGCGCCAGCAGCCTTGTGGGGACTAGCGGTAACAATGAGCAGTTCTTC. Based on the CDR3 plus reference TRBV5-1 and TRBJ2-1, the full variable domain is KAGVTQTPRYLIKTRGQQVTLSCSPISGHRSVSWYQQTPGQGLQFLFEYFSETQRNKGNFPGRFSGRQFSNSRSEMNVSTLELGDSALYLCASSLVGTSGNNEQFFGPGTRLTVL.

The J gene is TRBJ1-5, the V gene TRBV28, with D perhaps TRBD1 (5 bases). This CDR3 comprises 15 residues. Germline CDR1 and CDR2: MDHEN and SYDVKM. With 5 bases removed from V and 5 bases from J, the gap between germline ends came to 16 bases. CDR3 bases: TGTGCCAGCAGTCCCCCTCCGGGACTTTATCAGCCCCAGCATTTT. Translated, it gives CASSPPPGLYQPQHF.

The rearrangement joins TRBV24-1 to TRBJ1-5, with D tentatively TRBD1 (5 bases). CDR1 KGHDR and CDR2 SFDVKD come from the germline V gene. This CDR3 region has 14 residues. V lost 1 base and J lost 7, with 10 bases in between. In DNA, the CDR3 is TGTGCCACCAGTGATTTTTCAGGGTCCCAGCCCCAGCATTTT. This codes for CATSDFSGSQPQHF.

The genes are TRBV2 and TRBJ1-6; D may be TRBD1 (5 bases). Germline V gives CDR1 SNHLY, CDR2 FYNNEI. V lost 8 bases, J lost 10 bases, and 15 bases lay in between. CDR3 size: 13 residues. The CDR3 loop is CASLGEVGSPLHF. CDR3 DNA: TGTGCCAGCCTGGGGGAGGTAGGGTCACCCCTCCACTTT. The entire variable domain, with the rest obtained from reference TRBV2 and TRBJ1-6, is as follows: EPEVTQTPSHQVTQMGQEVILRCVPISNHLYFYWYRQILGQKVEFLVSFYNNEISEKSEIFDDQFSVERPDGSNFTLKIRSTKLEDSAMYFCASLGEVGSPLHFGNGTRLTVT.

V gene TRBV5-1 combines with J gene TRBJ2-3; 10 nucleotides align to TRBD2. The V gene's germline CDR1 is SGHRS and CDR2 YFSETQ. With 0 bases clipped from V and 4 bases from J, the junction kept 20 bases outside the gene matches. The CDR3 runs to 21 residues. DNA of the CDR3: TGCGCCAGCAGCTTGGGGGTCGGGTATTGGTCTAGCGGGAGAGGAGCAGATACGCAGTATTTT. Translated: CASSLGVGYWSSGRGADTQYF. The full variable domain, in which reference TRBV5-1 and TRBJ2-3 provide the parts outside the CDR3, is KAGVTQTPRYLIKTRGQQVTLSCSPISGHRSVSWYQQTPGQGLQFLFEYFSETQRNKGNFPGRFSGRQFSNSRSEMNVSTLELGDSALYLCASSLGVGYWSSGRGADTQYFGPGTRLTVL.

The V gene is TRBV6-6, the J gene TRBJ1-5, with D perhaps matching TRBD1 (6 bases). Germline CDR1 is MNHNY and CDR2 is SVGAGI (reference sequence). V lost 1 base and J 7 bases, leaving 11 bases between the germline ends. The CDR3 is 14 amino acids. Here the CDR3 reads CASSYYRAGQPQHF. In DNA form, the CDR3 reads TGTGCCAGCAGTTACTACAGGGCTGGCCAGCCCCAGCATTTT.